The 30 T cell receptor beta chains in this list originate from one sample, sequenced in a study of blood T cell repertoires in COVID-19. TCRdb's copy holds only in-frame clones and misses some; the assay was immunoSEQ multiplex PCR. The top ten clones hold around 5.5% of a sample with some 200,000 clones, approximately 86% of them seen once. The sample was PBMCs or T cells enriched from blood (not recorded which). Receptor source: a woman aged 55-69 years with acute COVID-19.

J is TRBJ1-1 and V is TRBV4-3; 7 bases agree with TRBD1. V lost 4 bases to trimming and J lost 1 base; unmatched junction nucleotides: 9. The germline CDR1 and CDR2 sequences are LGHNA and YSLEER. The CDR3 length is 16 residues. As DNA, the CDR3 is TGCGCCAGCAGCCTTGCCCCGGGACAGAAGAACACTGAAGCTTTCTTT. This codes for CASSLAPGQKNTEAFF.

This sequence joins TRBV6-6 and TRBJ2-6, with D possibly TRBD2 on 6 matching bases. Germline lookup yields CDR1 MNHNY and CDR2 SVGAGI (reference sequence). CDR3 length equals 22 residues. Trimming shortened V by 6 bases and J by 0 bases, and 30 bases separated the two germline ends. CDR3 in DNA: TGTGCCAGCAGCTCCTACCCCTTCTCGCGGGACTCAGAACGCTCTGGGGCCAACGTCCTGACTTTC. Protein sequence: CASSSYPFSRDSERSGANVLTF.

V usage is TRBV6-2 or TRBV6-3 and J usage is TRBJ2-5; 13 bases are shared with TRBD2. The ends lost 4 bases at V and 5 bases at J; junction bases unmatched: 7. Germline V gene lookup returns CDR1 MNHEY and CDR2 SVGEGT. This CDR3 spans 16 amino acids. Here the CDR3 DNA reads TGTGCCAGCAGTTCGTGGACTAGCGGGAGTTGGGAGACCCAGTACTTC. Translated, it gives CASSSWTSGSWETQYF.

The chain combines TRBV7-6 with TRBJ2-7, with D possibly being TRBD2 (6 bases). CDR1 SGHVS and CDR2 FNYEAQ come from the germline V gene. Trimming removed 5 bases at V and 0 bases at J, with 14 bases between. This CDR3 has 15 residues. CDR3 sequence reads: CASSPRAGNSYEQYF. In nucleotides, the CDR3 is TGTGCCAGCAGCCCCCGGGCGGGAAACTCCTACGAGCAGTACTTC.

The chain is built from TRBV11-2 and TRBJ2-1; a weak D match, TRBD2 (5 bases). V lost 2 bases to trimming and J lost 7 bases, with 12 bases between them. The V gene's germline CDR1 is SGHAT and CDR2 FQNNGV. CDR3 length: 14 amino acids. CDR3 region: CASSLSTGRNEQFF. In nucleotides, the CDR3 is TGTGCCAGCAGCTTATCCACGGGAAGGAATGAGCAGTTCTTC.

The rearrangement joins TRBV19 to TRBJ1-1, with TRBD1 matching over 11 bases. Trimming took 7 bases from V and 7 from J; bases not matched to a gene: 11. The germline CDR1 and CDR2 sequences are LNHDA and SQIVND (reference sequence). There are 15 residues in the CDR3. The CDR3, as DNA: TGTGCCAGTATCGGACTTGGACAGGGGGCACGTGAAGCTTTCTTT. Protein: CASIGLGQGAREAFF.

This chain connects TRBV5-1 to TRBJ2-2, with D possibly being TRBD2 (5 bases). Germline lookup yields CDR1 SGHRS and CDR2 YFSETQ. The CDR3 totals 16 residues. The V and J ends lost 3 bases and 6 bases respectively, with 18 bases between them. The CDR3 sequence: CASSSSTRPGSGELFF. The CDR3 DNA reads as TGCGCCAGCAGCTCCTCCACTAGACCTGGATCCGGGGAGCTGTTTTTT.

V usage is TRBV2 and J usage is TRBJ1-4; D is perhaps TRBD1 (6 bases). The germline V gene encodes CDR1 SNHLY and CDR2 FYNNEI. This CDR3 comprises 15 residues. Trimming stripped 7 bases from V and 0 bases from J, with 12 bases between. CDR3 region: CASNRRQATNEKLFF. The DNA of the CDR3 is TGTGCCAGCAACCGACGACAGGCAACTAATGAAAAACTGTTTTTT.

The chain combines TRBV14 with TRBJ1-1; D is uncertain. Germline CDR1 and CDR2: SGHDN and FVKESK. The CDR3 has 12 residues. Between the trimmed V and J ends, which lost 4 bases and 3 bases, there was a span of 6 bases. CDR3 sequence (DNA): TGTGCCAGCAGCCGGCAGTACACTGAAGCTTTCTTT. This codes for CASSRQYTEAFF.

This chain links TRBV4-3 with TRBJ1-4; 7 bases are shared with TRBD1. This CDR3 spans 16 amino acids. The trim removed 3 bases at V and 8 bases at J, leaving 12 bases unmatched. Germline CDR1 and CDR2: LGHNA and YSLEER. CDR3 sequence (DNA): TGCGCCAGCAGCCAGAGTCATCCGGGACAGTGGGAAAAACTGTTTTTT. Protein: CASSQSHPGQWEKLFF.

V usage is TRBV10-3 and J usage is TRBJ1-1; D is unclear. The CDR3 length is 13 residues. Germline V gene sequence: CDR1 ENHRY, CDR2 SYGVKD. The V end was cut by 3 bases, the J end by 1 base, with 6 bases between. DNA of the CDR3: TGTGCCATCAGTGAACAACCGAACACTGAAGCTTTCTTT. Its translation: CAISEQPNTEAFF.

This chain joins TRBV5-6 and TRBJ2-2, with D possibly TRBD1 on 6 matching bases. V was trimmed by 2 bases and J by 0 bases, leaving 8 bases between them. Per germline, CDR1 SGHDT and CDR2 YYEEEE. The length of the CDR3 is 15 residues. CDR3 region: CASSLQGANTGELFF. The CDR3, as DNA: TGTGCCAGCAGCTTACAGGGTGCGAACACCGGGGAGCTGTTTTTT.

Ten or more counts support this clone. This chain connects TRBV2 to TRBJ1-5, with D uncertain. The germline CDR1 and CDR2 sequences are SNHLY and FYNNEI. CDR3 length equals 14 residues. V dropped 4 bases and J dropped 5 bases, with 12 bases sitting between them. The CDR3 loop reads CASSGESRDQPQHF. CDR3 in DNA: TGTGCCAGCAGTGGAGAGTCGAGGGATCAGCCCCAGCATTTT.

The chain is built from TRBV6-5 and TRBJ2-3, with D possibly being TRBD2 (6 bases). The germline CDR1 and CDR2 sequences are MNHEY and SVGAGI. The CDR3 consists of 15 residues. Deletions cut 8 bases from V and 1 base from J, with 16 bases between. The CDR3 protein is CASPIGPGGTDTQYF. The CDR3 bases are TGTGCCAGCCCTATCGGGCCGGGGGGCACAGATACGCAGTATTTT.

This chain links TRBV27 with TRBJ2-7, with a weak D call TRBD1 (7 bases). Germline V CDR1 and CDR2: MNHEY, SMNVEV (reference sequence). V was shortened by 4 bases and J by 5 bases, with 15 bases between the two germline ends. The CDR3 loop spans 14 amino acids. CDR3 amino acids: CASSSGGGGNEQYF. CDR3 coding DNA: TGTGCCAGCAGTTCAGGGGGTGGAGGGAACGAGCAGTACTTC.

The CDR3 is CASSREGVSKETQYF. The CDR3 nucleotides are TGTGCCAGCAGCCGGGAGGGGGTCTCTAAAGAGACCCAGTACTTC. The chain is built from TRBV3-1 (or the pseudogene TRBV3-2) and TRBJ2-5; TRBD2 might be the D (7 bases). Germline-derived CDR1 and CDR2 are LGHDT and YNNKEL (reference sequence). CDR3 length equals 15 residues. Trimming took 4 bases from V and 3 from J, leaving 15 bases between them.

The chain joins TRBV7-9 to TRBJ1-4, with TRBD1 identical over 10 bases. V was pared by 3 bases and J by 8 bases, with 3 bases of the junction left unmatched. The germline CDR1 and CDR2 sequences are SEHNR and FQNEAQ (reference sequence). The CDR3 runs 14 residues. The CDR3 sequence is CASSFGQGEEKLFF. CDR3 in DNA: TGTGCCAGCAGCTTTGGACAGGGGGAAGAAAAACTGTTTTTT.

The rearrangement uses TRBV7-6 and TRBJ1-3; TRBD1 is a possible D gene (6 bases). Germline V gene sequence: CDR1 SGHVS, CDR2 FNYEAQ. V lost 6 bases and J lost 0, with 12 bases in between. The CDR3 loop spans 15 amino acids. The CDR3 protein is CASSRQVNSGNTIYF. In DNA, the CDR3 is TGTGCCAGCAGTAGACAGGTTAACTCTGGAAACACCATATATTTT.

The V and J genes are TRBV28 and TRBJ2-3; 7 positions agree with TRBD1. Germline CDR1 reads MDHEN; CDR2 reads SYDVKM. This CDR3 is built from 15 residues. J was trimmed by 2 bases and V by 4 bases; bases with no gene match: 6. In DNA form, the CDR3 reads TGTGCCAGCAGTTCCCTAACAGGGGTCACAGATACGCAGTATTTT. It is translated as CASSSLTGVTDTQYF.

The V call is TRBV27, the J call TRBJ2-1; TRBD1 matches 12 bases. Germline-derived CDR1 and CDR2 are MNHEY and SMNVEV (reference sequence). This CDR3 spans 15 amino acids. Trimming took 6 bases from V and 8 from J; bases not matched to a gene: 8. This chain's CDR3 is CASSGGTGGIDEQFF. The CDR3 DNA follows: TGTGCCAGCAGCGGGGGGACAGGGGGCATCGATGAGCAGTTCTTC.

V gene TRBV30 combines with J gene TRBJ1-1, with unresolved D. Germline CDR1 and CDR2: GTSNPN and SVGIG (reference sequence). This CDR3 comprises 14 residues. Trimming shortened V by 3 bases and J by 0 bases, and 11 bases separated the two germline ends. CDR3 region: CAWSLQSMNTEAFF. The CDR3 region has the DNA TGTGCCTGGAGCTTACAGAGTATGAACACTGAAGCTTTCTTT.

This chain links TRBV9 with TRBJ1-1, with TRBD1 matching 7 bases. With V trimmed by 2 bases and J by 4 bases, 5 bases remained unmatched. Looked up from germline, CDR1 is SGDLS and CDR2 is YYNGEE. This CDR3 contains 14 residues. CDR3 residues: CASSVLQGVTEAFF. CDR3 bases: TGTGCCAGCAGCGTCCTCCAGGGGGTCACTGAAGCTTTCTTT.

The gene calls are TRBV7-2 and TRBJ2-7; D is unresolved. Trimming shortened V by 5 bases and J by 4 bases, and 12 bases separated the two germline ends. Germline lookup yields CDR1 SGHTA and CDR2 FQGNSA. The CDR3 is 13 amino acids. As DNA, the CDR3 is TGTGCCAGCAGCCAGCACTACTCTTACGAGCAGTACGTC. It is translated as CASSQHYSYEQYV.

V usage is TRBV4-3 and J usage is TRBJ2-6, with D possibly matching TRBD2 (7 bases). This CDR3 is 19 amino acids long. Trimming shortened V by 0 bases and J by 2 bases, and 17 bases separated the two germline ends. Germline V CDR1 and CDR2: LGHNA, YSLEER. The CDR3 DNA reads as TGCGCCAGCAGCCAAGAGGTTGGGGGGGCGCTTACTGGGGCCAACGTCCTGACTTTC. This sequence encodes CASSQEVGGALTGANVLTF.

Here the CDR3 reads CATYNTGVTFF. The CDR3, as DNA: TGTGCCACCTATAATACAGGGGTTACGTTCTTC. This rearrangement joins TRBV24-1 to TRBJ2-1; 7 bases are shared with TRBD1. V lost 9 bases to trimming and J lost 15 bases; unmatched junction nucleotides: 10. Germline-derived CDR1 and CDR2 are KGHDR and SFDVKD. This CDR3 region has 11 residues.

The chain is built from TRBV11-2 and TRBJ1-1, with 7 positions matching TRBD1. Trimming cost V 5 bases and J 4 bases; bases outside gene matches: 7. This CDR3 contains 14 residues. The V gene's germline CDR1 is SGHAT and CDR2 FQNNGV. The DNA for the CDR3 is TGTGCCAGCAGCACCAGCACAGGGGCCACTGAAGCTTTCTTT. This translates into CASSTSTGATEAFF.

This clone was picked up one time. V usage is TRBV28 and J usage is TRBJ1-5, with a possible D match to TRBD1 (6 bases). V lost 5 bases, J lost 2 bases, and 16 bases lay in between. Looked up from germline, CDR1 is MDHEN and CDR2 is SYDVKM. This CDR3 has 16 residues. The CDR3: CASSTAGGAGNQPQHF. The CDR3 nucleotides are TGTGCCAGCAGTACCGCGGGGGGGGCGGGCAATCAGCCCCAGCATTTT.

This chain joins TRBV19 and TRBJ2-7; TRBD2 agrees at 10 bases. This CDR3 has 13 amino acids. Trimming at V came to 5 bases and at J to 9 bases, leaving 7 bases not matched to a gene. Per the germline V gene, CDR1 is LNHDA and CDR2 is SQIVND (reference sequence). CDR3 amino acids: CASSQREGLLQYF. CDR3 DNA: TGTGCCAGTAGTCAGCGGGAGGGCCTATTGCAGTACTTC. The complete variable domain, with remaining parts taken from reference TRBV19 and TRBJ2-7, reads DGGITQSPKYLFRKEGQNVTLSCEQNLNHDAMYWYRQDPGQGLRLIYYSQIVNDFQKGDIAEGYSVSREKKESFPLTVTSAQKNPTAFYLCASSQREGLLQYFGPGTRLTVT.

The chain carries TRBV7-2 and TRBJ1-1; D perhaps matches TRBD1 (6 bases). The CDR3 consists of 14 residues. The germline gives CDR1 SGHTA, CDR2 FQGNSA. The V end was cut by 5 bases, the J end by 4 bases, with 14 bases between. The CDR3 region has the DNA TGTGCCAGCAGCCCCAGATGGGGGCCCACTGAAGCTTTCTTT. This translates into CASSPRWGPTEAFF.

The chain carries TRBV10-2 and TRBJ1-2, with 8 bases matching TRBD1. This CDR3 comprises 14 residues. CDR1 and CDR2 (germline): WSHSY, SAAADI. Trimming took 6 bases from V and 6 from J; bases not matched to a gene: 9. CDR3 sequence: CASSAGQGFDGYTF. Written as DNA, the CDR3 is TGCGCCAGCAGCGCAGGACAGGGATTCGATGGCTACACCTTC.